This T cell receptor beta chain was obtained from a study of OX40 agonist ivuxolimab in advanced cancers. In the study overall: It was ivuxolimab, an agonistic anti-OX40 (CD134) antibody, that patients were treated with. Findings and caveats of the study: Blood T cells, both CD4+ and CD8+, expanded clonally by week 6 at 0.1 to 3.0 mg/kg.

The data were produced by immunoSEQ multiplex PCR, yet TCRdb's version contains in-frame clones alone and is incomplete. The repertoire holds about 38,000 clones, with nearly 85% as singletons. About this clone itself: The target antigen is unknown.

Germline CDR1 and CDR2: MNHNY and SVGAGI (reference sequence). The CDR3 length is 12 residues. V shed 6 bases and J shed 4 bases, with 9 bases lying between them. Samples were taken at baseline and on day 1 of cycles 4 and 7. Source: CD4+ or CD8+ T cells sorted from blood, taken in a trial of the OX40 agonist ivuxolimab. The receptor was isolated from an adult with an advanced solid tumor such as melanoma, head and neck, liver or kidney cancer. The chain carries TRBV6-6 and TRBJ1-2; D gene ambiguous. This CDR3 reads CASRGFFYGYTF. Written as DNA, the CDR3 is TGTGCCAGCAGGGGGTTCTTCTATGGCTACACCTTC.